The source of this T cell receptor (beta chain) is a study of shared clonotypes between healthy human individuals. Study background: The study used three CD4 naive, three CD4 memory, two CD8 naive and one CD8 memory plate per donor.

CDR1 MGHDK and CDR2 SYGVNS come from the germline V gene. This CDR3 is built from 14 residues. Deletions cut 4 bases from V and 6 bases from J, with 12 bases between. Roughly 27,000 T cell genomes, or roughly 180 ng DNA, went into the sorted-subset replicate PCRs. Sequencing used immunoSEQ multiplex PCR; TCRdb keeps in-frame clones, though not all of them. The table has roughly 2 million clones, almost 96% seen once; the top ten hold approximately 0.13%. The V and J genes are TRBV25-1 and TRBJ1-4, with D unresolved. This sequence was found in a man between 18 and 29 years old in good health. Material: naive CD4+ T cells sorted from blood. As to subset: CD45RA+ positively selected. CDR3: CASSARGGDEKLFF. In DNA, the CDR3 is TGTGCCAGCAGTGCCCGGGGTGGGGATGAAAAACTGTTTTTT.